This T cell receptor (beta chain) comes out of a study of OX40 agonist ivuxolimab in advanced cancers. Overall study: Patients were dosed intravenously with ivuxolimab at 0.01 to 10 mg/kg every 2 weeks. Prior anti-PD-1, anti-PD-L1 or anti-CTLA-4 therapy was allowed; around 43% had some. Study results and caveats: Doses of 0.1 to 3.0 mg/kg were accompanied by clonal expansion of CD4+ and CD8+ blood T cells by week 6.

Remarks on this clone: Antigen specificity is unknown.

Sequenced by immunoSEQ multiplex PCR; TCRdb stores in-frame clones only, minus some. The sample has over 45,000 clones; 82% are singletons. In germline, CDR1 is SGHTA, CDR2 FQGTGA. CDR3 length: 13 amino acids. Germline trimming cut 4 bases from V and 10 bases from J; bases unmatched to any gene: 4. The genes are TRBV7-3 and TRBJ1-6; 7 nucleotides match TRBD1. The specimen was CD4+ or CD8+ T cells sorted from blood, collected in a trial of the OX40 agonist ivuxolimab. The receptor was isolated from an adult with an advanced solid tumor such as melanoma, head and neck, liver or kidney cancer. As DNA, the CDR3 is TGTGCCAGCAGCTCCAACAGGGGATCACCCCTCCACTTT. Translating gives CASSSNRGSPLHF.